The entry below gives a single T cell receptor beta chain sequence along with its context. Each sample's cDNA came from eight separate reactions. The study subjected TCRalpha and TCRbeta cDNA to two nested PCRs of 16 and 9 cycles. TCRdb processed the 5' RACE reads again and assigns one entry to each CDR3 protein, with no DNA. This sample's table reports roughly 160,000 distinct CDR3 sequences. In germline, CDR1 is LGHNA, CDR2 YSLEER. This CDR3 has 14 amino acids. The sample is drawn from a study of monozygotic twins with inflammatory bowel disease. This chain uses TRBV4-3 with TRBJ2-2; the D call from TCRdb, TRBD1, cannot be confirmed without DNA. Sequenced sample: blood. The sequence was obtained from a human donor with ulcerative colitis or Crohn's disease, or a healthy co-twin of an affected twin (not recorded which). The CDR3 here is CASRKGAETGELFF.